This T cell receptor beta chain is drawn from a study of blood T cell repertoires in COVID-19. The wider study: Both acute and convalescent COVID-19 samples were obtained from the United States, Italy and Spain.

Profiled with immunoSEQ multiplex PCR; TCRdb holds only in-frame clones, not every one. The table shows approximately 96,000 clones, with around 90% occurring only once. This CDR3 has 17 residues. CDR1 is KGHSH and CDR2 is LQKENI in the germline V gene. V shed 3 bases and J shed 2 bases, with 19 bases lying between them. The sequenced sample was peripheral blood. V gene TRBV18 combines with J gene TRBJ1-1, with D hard to call. The clonotype originates from a human donor with COVID-19, enrolled during active disease. The donor label of this sample is uncertain. For the CDR3, the DNA is TGTGCCAGCTCACCCTTCACGGGATTAACAGAAAACACTGAAGCTTTCTTT. Its translation: CASSPFTGLTENTEAFF.